This entry lists 30 T cell receptor beta chains sequenced from one sample in a study of response to subunit inactivated influenza vaccine. TCRdb recomputed calls from the RT-PCR reads with MiXCR, one row per CDR3 protein. Found here are around 600,000 distinct CDR3 sequences, 11% of them singletons; the top ten hold approximately 11%. These data also featured in a second study, about T cells expressing NK-cell markers. That report adds: As the method of synthesis, 5'RACE template switching with UMIs yielded TCR beta cDNA.

Sequenced here: PBMCs from blood, sampled on the day of vaccination. Every receptor here comes from a man over 45 who received an inactivated influenza vaccine.

The V gene is TRBV29-1, the J gene TRBJ1-3; the D is unclear. This CDR3 has 11 amino acids. Germline-derived CDR1 and CDR2 are SQVTM and ANQGSEA. For the CDR3, the DNA is TGCGGATTAAGGGCCGGAAACACCATATATTTT. Translating gives CGLRAGNTIYF.

This clonotype was counted a few times. J is TRBJ1-2 and V is TRBV12-3 or TRBV12-4; D is perhaps TRBD1 (5 bases). The CDR3 is made up of 15 amino acids. Trimming took off 8 bases at V and 0 bases at J, with 16 bases between the two ends. The CDR3 loop is CASYRREETNYGYTF. The CDR3, as DNA: TGTGCCAGCTATCGCAGGGAGGAAACTAACTATGGCTACACCTTC.

The chain employs TRBV28 and TRBJ2-1; D is unresolved. Germline loops: CDR1 MDHEN, CDR2 SYDVKM. This CDR3 region has 13 residues. V was shortened by 1 base and J by 0 bases, with 1 base between the two germline ends. DNA of the CDR3: TGTGCCAGCAGTTTATTCTCCTACAATGAGCAGTTCTTC. It encodes CASSLFSYNEQFF.

Many counts were recorded for this clonotype. J is TRBJ2-7 and V is TRBV5-1; the D gene is possibly TRBD2 (6 bases). Trimming left V 4 bases short and J 2 bases short, with 13 bases between. This CDR3 has 14 amino acids. Per the germline V gene, CDR1 is SGHRS and CDR2 is YFSETQ. The CDR3 coding sequence is TGCGCCAGCAGCGTTACGACTAGTACCTACGAGCAGTACTTC. Its translation is CASSVTTSTYEQYF. The whole variable domain, remainder taken from reference TRBV5-1 and TRBJ2-7, is KAGVTQTPRYLIKTRGQQVTLSCSPISGHRSVSWYQQTPGQGLQFLFEYFSETQRNKGNFPGRFSGRQFSNSRSEMNVSTLELGDSALYLCASSVTTSTYEQYFGPGTRLTVT.

This clonotype appeared once. The chain uses TRBV11-1 and TRBJ2-3; TRBD2 aligns across 13 bases. Germline values: CDR1 SGHAT, CDR2 FQDESV (reference sequence). The V and J ends lost 5 bases and 0 bases, in that order; junction bases with no gene match: 11. This CDR3 is 19 amino acids long. In nucleotides, the CDR3 is TGTGCCAGCAGCCGGACTAGCGGGGGACCCCTTACTAGCACAGATACGCAGTATTTT. It is translated as CASSRTSGGPLTSTDTQYF.

V and J are TRBV12-3 or TRBV12-4 and TRBJ2-5; perhaps TRBD1 as D (5 bases). The V gene lost 2 bases and the J gene lost 3 bases, with 16 bases spanning the gap. The CDR3 contains 16 residues. The CDR3 loop reads CASSLKFGHREETQYF. In DNA form, the CDR3 reads TGTGCCAGCAGTTTAAAGTTCGGACATCGGGAAGAGACCCAGTACTTC.

This clonotype was picked up many times. The rearrangement joins TRBV7-9 to TRBJ1-2; D possibly corresponds to TRBD1 (6 bases). Germline CDR1 SEHNR, CDR2 FQNEAQ (reference sequence). This CDR3 spans 13 amino acids. V was trimmed by 5 bases and J by 2 bases, leaving 9 bases between them. As DNA, the CDR3 is TGTGCCAGCAGCCGAGGACAGAACTATGGCTACACCTTC. This gives the protein CASSRGQNYGYTF. The entire variable domain, with the rest obtained from reference TRBV7-9 and TRBJ1-2, is as follows: DTGVSQNPRHKITKRGQNVTFRCDPISEHNRLYWYRQTLGQGPEFLTYFQNEAQLEKSRLLSDRFSAERPKGSFSTLEIQRTEQGDSAMYLCASSRGQNYGYTFGSGTRLTVV.

In this sample, this clonotype turned up many times. The chain is built from TRBV5-1 and TRBJ2-1; D may be TRBD1 (6 bases). V gave up 5 bases and J gave up 5 bases, with 11 bases separating them. The germline V gene has CDR1 SGHRS and CDR2 YFSETQ. This CDR3 is built from 13 residues. Here the CDR3 reads CASRTQGNNEQFF. The CDR3 nucleotides read TGCGCCAGCAGAACACAGGGAAACAATGAGCAGTTCTTC.

This clonotype was recorded a few times. J is TRBJ2-5 and V is TRBV27; TRBD2 agrees at 8 bases. The CDR3 totals 14 residues. CDR1 and CDR2 (germline): MNHEY, SMNVEV (reference sequence). The trim removed 6 bases at V and 4 bases at J, leaving 7 bases unmatched. The CDR3 nucleotides are TGTGCCAGCAGAAGGTGGCTAGCGGGAGAGACCCAGTACTTC. Translation: CASRRWLAGETQYF.

V usage is TRBV7-2 and J usage is TRBJ1-6, with D perhaps TRBD1 (6 bases). Germline CDR1 and CDR2: SGHTA and FQGNSA. The CDR3 sequence is 14 residues long. The ends were cut back, 3 bases at V and 14 bases at J, with 17 bases in the middle. CDR3 bases: TGTGCCAGCAGCTTGAATGTGGGGGCGCGGGCCCTCCACTTT. Protein sequence: CASSLNVGARALHF.

The V gene is TRBV7-8, the J gene TRBJ2-7, with D maybe TRBD1 (6 bases). This CDR3 has 13 amino acids. Germline CDR1 is SGHVS and CDR2 is FQNEAQ. The V end was cut by 6 bases, the J end by 6 bases, with 15 bases between. The CDR3 sequence: CASSTRTEAEQYF. CDR3 nucleotides: TGTGCCAGCAGTACTCGGACAGAGGCCGAGCAGTACTTC.

There are many counts of this clonotype. This rearrangement joins TRBV7-9 to TRBJ2-7, with D perhaps matching TRBD2 (6 bases). Germline loops: CDR1 SEHNR, CDR2 FQNEAQ (reference sequence). This CDR3 contains 15 residues. The germline V and J ends were trimmed by 1 base and 2 bases, with 12 bases remaining between them. The CDR3 bases are TGTGCCAGCAGCTTAGGCGGGGTTGGCACCTACGAGCAGTACTTC. Translating gives CASSLGGVGTYEQYF.

The rearrangement uses TRBV14 and TRBJ2-7; D unresolved. Deletions cut 0 bases from V and 9 bases from J, with 9 bases between. Germline loops: CDR1 SGHDN, CDR2 FVKESK. The CDR3 extends over 12 amino acids. DNA for the CDR3: TGTGCCAGCAGCCAAGAACGGGCAGTGCAGTACTTC. Encoded protein: CASSQERAVQYF.

In its sample, this clonotype was seen a few times. V and J are TRBV15 and TRBJ1-6; no clear D. Germline V gives CDR1 LNHNV, CDR2 YYDKDF (reference sequence). The CDR3 is 14 amino acids. Deletions cut 6 bases from V and 8 bases from J, with 14 bases between. The CDR3 loop is CATSSGPQDSPLHF. The CDR3 DNA reads as TGTGCCACCAGTTCCGGGCCCCAGGATTCACCCCTCCACTTT.

This rearrangement joins TRBV18 to TRBJ2-2; 8 bases agree with TRBD1. After removal of 3 bases from V and 4 bases from J, the junction contained 1 base not matched to a gene. This CDR3 is 14 amino acids long. Germline V CDR1 and CDR2: KGHSH, LQKENI. This chain's CDR3 is CASSPGQVTGELFF. In DNA form, the CDR3 reads TGTGCCAGCTCACCGGGACAGGTCACCGGGGAGCTGTTTTTT.

There are a few counts of this clonotype. This chain links TRBV5-1 with TRBJ2-7; D is uncertain. The V gene's germline CDR1 is SGHRS and CDR2 YFSETQ. Trimming took 2 bases from V and 0 from J, leaving 12 bases between them. The CDR3 is made up of 15 amino acids. The CDR3 region has the DNA TGCGCCAGCAGCTTTGGGTCAGACTCCTCCTACGAGCAGTACTTC. The encoded protein is CASSFGSDSSYEQYF.

This clonotype appeared many times. The J gene is TRBJ2-7, the V gene TRBV5-1, with 7 bases fitting TRBD1. Germline loops: CDR1 SGHRS, CDR2 YFSETQ. This CDR3 has 16 amino acids. V trimming: 4 bases; J trimming: 2 bases; junction bases outside the gene matches: 12. The CDR3 reads CASSHEYGTAAYEQYF. The CDR3 coding sequence is TGCGCCAGCAGCCACGAATACGGGACAGCAGCCTACGAGCAGTACTTC.

V and J are TRBV5-1 and TRBJ2-1, with 9 bases that match TRBD1. In germline, CDR1 is SGHRS, CDR2 YFSETQ. The CDR3 spans 15 residues. Trimming at V came to 2 bases and at J to 9 bases, leaving 9 bases not matched to a gene. The CDR3 region is CASSFGTGYVGEQFF. Written as DNA, the CDR3 is TGCGCCAGCAGCTTCGGGACAGGGTATGTGGGTGAGCAGTTCTTC.

Only a few counts were recorded for this clonotype. This chain uses TRBV20-1 with TRBJ2-1; D assignment may be TRBD1 or TRBD2 (5 bases each). V shed 2 bases and J shed 6 bases, with 20 bases lying between them. Germline V gene data show CDR1 as DFQATT and CDR2 as SNEGSKA (reference sequence). The CDR3 is 16 residues long. The CDR3 coding sequence is TGCAGTGCTAGATCGGGTTTTTTAGCGAGGGGCAATGAGCAGTTCTTC. Amino acid sequence: CSARSGFLARGNEQFF.

The chain recombines TRBV20-1 with TRBJ2-5; D gene uncertain. The CDR3 spans 15 residues. Germline V gives CDR1 DFQATT, CDR2 SNEGSKA (reference sequence). CDR3 amino acids: CSPTSGFGYQETQYF. DNA for the CDR3: TGCAGCCCGACGTCCGGTTTCGGGTACCAAGAGACCCAGTACTTC.

The chain combines TRBV6-2 or TRBV6-3 with TRBJ2-3; 10 bases match TRBD2. V dropped 7 bases and J dropped 2; count of bases not matched to a gene: 9. The CDR3 length is 16 residues. CDR1 MNHEY and CDR2 SVGEGT come from the germline V gene. CDR3 nucleotides: TGTGCCAGCAAGCCTCTCGGGACTAGCGACACAGATACGCAGTATTTT. Translating gives CASKPLGTSDTDTQYF.

On this clonotype itself: A junction boundary mismatches the germline segment, possibly from a read error. The chain uses TRBV25-1 and TRBJ2-2, with 8 positions matching TRBD1. The CDR3 totals 14 residues. Per the germline V gene, CDR1 is MGHDK and CDR2 is SYGVNS. DNA for the CDR3: TGTGCCAGCAGTCACAGGGGGAACGCCGGGGAGCTGTTTTTT. Protein product: CASSHRGNAGELFF.

The chain links TRBV30 to TRBJ2-7, with D unresolved. In germline, CDR1 is GTSNPN, CDR2 SVGIG (reference sequence). Trimming took 0 bases from V and 2 from J, leaving 2 bases between them. The CDR3 consists of 11 residues. The CDR3 loop is CAWSVAYEQYF. DNA of the CDR3: TGTGCCTGGAGTGTAGCCTACGAGCAGTACTTC.

The chain has TRBV6-1 and TRBJ2-6; D gene unclear. Germline V gives CDR1 MNHNS, CDR2 SASEGT. The length of the CDR3 is 16 residues. V was cut by 5 bases and J by 4 bases, with 15 bases left in between. In DNA form, the CDR3 reads TGTGCCAGCAGTCGGGCCTCTACCCCCGGGGCCAACGTCCTGACTTTC. Protein sequence: CASSRASTPGANVLTF.

This clonotype was seen more than once but under ten times. The CDR3 here is CSARDRRTYEQYF. The CDR3 DNA is TGCAGTGCTAGAGATCGCAGGACCTACGAGCAGTACTTC. The rearrangement links TRBV20-1 to TRBJ2-7; no firm D call. Trimming took 0 bases from V and 2 from J, leaving 8 bases between them. The CDR3 consists of 13 residues. CDR1 and CDR2 from the germline V gene are DFQATT and SNEGSKA (reference sequence).

This clonotype was detected a few times. The chain uses TRBV20-1 and TRBJ2-1; 7 nucleotides line up with TRBD2. Germline CDR1 reads DFQATT; CDR2 reads SNEGSKA (reference sequence). CDR3 length equals 14 residues. Unmatched junction bases numbered 7, after V lost 3 bases and J lost 5 bases. The DNA of the CDR3 is TGCAGTGCTAGGGCTAGCGGAGGGAACAATGAGCAGTTCTTC. Translating gives CSARASGGNNEQFF.

This clonotype was observed a few times. The V call is TRBV5-6, the J call TRBJ2-1; D may be TRBD1 or TRBD2 (5 bases each). The CDR3 runs 15 residues. Germline V gene data show CDR1 as SGHDT and CDR2 as YYEEEE. V was trimmed by 6 bases and J by 0 bases, leaving 13 bases between them. CDR3 amino acids: CASNWDRSSYNEQFF. CDR3 nucleotides: TGTGCCAGCAACTGGGACCGAAGCTCCTACAATGAGCAGTTCTTC.

This clonotype showed up just a few times. The genes are TRBV6-2 or TRBV6-3 and TRBJ2-3, with TRBD1 identical over 9 bases. The length of the CDR3 is 18 residues. CDR1 MNHEY and CDR2 SVGEGT come from the germline V gene. V lost 1 base, J lost 2 bases, and 10 bases stayed unmatched. Written as DNA, the CDR3 is TGTGCCAGCAGTTACTTTTGGACAGGGGCGATCTACACAGATACGCAGTATTTT. This encodes CASSYFWTGAIYTDTQYF.

This clonotype was detected a few times. The rearrangement uses TRBV11-2 and TRBJ1-4; 8 nucleotides match TRBD1. The CDR3 is 16 residues long. The ends lost 5 bases at V and 5 bases at J; junction bases unmatched: 10. CDR1 is SGHAT, CDR2 FQNNGV, per germline. CDR3 sequence: CASSLHRQGTNEKLFF. Here the CDR3 DNA reads TGTGCCAGCAGCCTCCACCGACAGGGGACCAATGAAAAACTGTTTTTT.

This clonotype came up a few times. The chain couples TRBV10-1 to TRBJ2-1, with D maybe TRBD2 (6 bases). V was cut by 10 bases and J by 8 bases, with 12 bases left in between. Germline values: CDR1 WNHNN, CDR2 SYGVQD (reference sequence). This CDR3 region has 11 residues. DNA of the CDR3: TGCGCCACCGCCAGACTAGATGAGCAGTTCTTC. Translation: CATARLDEQFF.